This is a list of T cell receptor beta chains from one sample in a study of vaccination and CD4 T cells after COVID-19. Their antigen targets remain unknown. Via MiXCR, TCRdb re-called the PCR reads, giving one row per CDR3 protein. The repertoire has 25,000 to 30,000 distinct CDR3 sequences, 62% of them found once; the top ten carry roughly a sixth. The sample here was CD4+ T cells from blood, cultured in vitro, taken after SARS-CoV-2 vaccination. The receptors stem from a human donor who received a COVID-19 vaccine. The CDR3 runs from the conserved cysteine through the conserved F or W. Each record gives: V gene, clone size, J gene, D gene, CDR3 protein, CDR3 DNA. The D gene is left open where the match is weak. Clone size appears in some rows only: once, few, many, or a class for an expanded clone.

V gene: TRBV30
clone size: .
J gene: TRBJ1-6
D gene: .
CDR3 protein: CAWIPLTRRENSPLHF
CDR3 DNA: TGTGCCTGGATCCCATTGACGAGACGGGAGAATTCACCCCTCCACTTT

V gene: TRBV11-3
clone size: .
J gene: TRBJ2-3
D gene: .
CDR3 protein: CASSLVGHTTDTQYF
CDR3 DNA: TGTGCCAGCAGCTTAGTGGGACACACCACAGATACGCAGTATTTT

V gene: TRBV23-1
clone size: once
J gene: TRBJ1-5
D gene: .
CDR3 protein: CASVPGLSPNQPQHF
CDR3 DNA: TGCGCCAGCGTTCCGGGGCTCTCCCCCAATCAGCCCCAGCATTTT

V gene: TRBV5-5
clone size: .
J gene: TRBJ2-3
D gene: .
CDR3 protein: CASGSARATSTDTQYF
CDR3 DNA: TGTGCCAGCGGTTCGGCGCGGGCGACGAGCACAGATACGCAGTATTTT

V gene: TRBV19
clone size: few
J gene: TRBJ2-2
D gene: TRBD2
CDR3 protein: CASSRLAGGPGELFF
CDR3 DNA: TGTGCCAGTAGTAGACTAGCGGGGGGCCCCGGGGAGCTGTTTTTT

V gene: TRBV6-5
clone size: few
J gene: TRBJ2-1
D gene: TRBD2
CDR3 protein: CASSYSPSGGLYNEQFF
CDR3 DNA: TGTGCCAGCAGTTACTCTCCTAGCGGGGGGCTCTACAATGAGCAGTTCTTC

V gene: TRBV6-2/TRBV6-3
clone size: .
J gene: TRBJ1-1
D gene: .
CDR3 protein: CASSPRNLNTEAFF
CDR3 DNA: TGTGCCAGCAGCCCAAGGAACTTGAACACTGAAGCTTTCTTT

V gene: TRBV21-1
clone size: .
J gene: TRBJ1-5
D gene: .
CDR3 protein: CARPGQGRQPQHF
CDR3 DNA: TGTGCCCGACCGGGACAGGGGCGTCAGCCCCAGCATTTT

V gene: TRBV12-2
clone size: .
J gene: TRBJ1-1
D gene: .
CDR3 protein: CASRYRTGLNTEAFF
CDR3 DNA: TGTGCAAGTCGCTACCGGACAGGGCTGAACACTGAAGCTTTCTTT

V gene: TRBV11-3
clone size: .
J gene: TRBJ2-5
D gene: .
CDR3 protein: CASSLGQVETQYF
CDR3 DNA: TGTGCCAGCAGCTTAGGTCAGGTCGAGACCCAGTACTTC

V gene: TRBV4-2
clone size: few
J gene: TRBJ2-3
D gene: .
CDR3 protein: CASSQDYRTDTQYF
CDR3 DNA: TGTGCCAGCAGCCAAGATTACAGAACAGATACGCAGTATTTT

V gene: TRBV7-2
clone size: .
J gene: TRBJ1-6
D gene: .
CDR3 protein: CASSPSLGPTTNSPLHF
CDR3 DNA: TGTGCCAGCAGCCCCTCCCTTGGGCCGACCACCAATTCACCCCTCCACTTT

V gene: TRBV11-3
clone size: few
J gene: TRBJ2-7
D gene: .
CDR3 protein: CASSSTDYEQYF
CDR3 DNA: TGTGCCAGCAGCTCGACAGACTACGAGCAGTACTTC

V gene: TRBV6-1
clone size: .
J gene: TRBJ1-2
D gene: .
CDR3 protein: CASSTGTTGYGYTF
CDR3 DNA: TGTGCCAGCAGCACCGGGACAACAGGGTATGGCTACACCTTC

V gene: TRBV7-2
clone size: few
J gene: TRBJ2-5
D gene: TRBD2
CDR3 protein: CASSFSGGKTQYF
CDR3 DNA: TGTGCCAGCAGCTTTTCCGGGGGGAAGACCCAGTACTTC

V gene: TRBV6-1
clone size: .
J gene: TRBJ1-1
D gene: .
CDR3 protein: CASSARVMNTEAFF
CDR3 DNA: TGTGCCAGCAGTGCCCGGGTTATGAACACTGAAGCTTTCTTT

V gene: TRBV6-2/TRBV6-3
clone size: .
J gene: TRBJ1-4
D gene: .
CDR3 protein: CASTLSEDGFVEKLFF
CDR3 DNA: TGTGCCAGCACCCTATCCGAGGACGGGTTTGTGGAGAAACTGTTTTTT

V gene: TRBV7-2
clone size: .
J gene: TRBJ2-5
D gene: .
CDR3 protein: CASSLAQETQYF
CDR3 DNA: TGTGCCAGCAGCTTAGCCCAAGAGACCCAGTACTTC

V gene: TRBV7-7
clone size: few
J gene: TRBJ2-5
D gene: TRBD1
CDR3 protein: CASSLASGQGQETQYF
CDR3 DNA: TGTGCCAGCAGCTTAGCGTCGGGACAGGGACAAGAGACCCAGTACTTC

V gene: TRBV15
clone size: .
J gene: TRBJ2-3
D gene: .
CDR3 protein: CATSREYRSTDTQYF
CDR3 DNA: TGTGCCACCAGCAGAGAGTACAGGAGCACAGATACGCAGTATTTT

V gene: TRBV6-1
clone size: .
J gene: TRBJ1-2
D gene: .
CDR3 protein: CASTPGQPYGYTF
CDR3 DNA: TGTGCCAGCACCCCTGGACAGCCCTATGGCTACACCTTC

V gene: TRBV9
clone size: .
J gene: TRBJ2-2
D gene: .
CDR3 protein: CASSGGAAVNTGELFF
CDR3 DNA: TGTGCCAGCAGCGGCGGAGCCGCCGTGAACACCGGGGAGCTGTTTTTT

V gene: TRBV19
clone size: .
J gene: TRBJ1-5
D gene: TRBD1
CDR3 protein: CASLFKTGGNSNQPQHF
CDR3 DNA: TGTGCCAGTTTATTTAAGACAGGGGGTAATAGCAATCAGCCCCAGCATTTT

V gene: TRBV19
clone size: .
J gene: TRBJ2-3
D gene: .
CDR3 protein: CASSTDRASTDTQYF
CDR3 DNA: TGTGCCAGTAGTACGGACCGAGCTAGCACAGATACGCAGTATTTT

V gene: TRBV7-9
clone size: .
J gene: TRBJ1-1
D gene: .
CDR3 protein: CASSFNAGTRYRMNTEAFF
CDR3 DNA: TGTGCCAGCAGCTTTAATGCCGGGACGAGATACCGCATGAACACTGAAGCTTTCTTT

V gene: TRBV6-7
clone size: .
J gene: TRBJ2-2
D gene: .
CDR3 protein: CASSNPTGHGVTGELFF
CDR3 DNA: TGTGCCAGCAGTAACCCGACAGGTCACGGGGTGACCGGGGAGCTGTTTTTT

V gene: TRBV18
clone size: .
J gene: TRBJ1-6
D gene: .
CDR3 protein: CASSPPGEFSYNSPLHF
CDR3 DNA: TGTGCCAGCTCACCACCGGGTGAATTCTCCTATAATTCACCCCTCCACTTT

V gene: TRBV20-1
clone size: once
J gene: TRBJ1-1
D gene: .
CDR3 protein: CSARDFGQGGNTEAFF
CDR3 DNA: TGCAGTGCTAGAGATTTCGGTCAGGGAGGGAACACTGAAGCTTTCTTT

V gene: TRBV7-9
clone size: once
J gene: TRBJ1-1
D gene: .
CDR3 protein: CASSLETGMNTEAFF
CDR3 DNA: TGTGCCAGCAGCTTAGAGACGGGCATGAACACTGAAGCTTTCTTT

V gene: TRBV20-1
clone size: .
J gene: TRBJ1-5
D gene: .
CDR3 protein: CSARDHGDFGQPQHF
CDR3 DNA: TGCAGTGCTAGAGATCACGGGGATTTCGGTCAGCCCCAGCATTTT

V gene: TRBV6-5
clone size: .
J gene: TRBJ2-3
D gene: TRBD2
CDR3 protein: CASSYSTSGGTDTQYF
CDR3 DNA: TGTGCCAGCAGTTACTCGACCAGCGGGGGCACAGATACGCAGTATTTT

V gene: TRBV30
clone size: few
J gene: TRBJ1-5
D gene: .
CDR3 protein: CAWQRGGNQPQHF
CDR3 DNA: TGTGCCTGGCAACGGGGGGGGAATCAGCCCCAGCATTTT

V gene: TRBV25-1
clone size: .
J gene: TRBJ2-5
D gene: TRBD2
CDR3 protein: CASSESERGGIGETQYF
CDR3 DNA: TGTGCCAGCAGTGAATCGGAGCGGGGGGGCATTGGAGAGACCCAGTACTTC

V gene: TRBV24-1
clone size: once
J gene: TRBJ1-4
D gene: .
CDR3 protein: CATSDAQESGEKLFF
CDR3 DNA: TGTGCCACCAGTGATGCGCAGGAGTCTGGTGAAAAACTGTTTTTT

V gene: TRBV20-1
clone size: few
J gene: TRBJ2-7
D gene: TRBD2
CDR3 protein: CSARDRRLAGGEYEQYF
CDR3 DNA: TGCAGTGCTAGAGACCGGAGGCTAGCGGGGGGGGAATACGAGCAGTACTTC

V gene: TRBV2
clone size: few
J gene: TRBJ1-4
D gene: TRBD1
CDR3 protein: CASRGTRGRRQNEKLFF
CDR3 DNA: TGTGCCAGCAGGGGGACCAGGGGGCGCCGCCAGAATGAAAAACTGTTTTTT

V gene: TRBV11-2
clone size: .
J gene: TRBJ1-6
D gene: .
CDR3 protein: CASSSVRGTNSPLHF
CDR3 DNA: TGTGCCAGCAGCTCAGTGCGGGGTACTAATTCACCCCTCCACTTT

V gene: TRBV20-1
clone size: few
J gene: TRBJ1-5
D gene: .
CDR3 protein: CSATQGLSNQPQHF
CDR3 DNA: TGCAGTGCTACCCAGGGACTGAGCAATCAGCCCCAGCATTTT

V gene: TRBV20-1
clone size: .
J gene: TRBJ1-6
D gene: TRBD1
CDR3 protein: CSARGRTGSSYNSPLHF
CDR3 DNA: TGCAGTGCTAGGGGTAGGACAGGGAGCTCCTATAATTCACCCCTCCACTTT

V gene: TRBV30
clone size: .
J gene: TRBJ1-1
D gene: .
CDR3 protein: CAWSEVMNTEAFF
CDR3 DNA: TGTGCCTGGAGTGAGGTGATGAACACTGAAGCTTTCTTT

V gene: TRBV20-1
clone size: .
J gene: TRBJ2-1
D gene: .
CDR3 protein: CSARGGGLEDEQFF
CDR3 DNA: TGCAGTGCTAGAGGGGGGGGCCTCGAGGATGAGCAGTTCTTC

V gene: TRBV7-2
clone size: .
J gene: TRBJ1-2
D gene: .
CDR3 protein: CASSLHDRLSGYTF
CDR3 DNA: TGTGCCAGCAGCCTGCATGATAGACTGTCTGGCTACACCTTC